This T cell receptor beta chain stems from a study of CD8 T cells in ankylosing spondylitis. General observations from the study: Blood from ankylosing spondylitis patients appeared to carry a characteristic roughly 8-variant TCR beta motif.

Germline-derived CDR1 and CDR2 are SEHNR and FQNEAQ (reference sequence). Trimming took off 5 bases at V and 3 bases at J, with 11 bases between the two ends. The CDR3 length is 13 residues. The sample holds a few counts of this clonotype. Its specificity is not known. TCRdb reanalysed the 5' RACE reads using MiXCR and keeps one entry per CDR3 protein. The data show approximately 550,000 distinct CDR3 sequences, about an eighth seen once. The sequence came from a male donor with ankylosing spondylitis. The chain joins TRBV7-9 to TRBJ2-7; no definite D call. Sequenced sample: blood, either unsorted or a sorted T cell fraction (not recorded which). The CDR3 bases are TGTGCCAGCAGCCTCGTCGGGCTCTACGAGCAGTACTTC. Translation gives CASSLVGLYEQYF.